These 7 T cell receptor beta chains share one sample of origin, sequenced in a study of memory CD4+ T cells and cytomegalovirus serostatus. Sequencing used immunoSEQ multiplex PCR; TCRdb keeps in-frame clones, though not all of them. The sample holds roughly 76,000 clones, 75% to 85% seen once. Single viable CD3+CD4+CD8-CD45RO+ cells were sorted as the memory CD4+ T cells. The sequencing input was memory CD4+ T cells from blood. The receptor source for this set is an adult in good health and CMV-seropositive.

The rearrangement joins TRBV28 to TRBJ1-1; no firm D call. Germline V CDR1 and CDR2: MDHEN, SYDVKM. Trimming shortened V by 2 bases and J by 1 base, and 11 bases separated the two germline ends. CDR3 size: 15 residues. CDR3 sequence: CASSLNRVSNTEAFF. The CDR3 DNA follows: TGTGCCAGCAGTTTAAATAGGGTTTCGAACACTGAAGCTTTCTTT.

The J gene is TRBJ2-2, the V gene TRBV7-2; TRBD1 might be the D (5 bases). Germline V gene data show CDR1 as SGHTA and CDR2 as FQGNSA. The ends were cut back, 5 bases at V and 2 bases at J, with 9 bases in the middle. This CDR3 has 14 amino acids. The CDR3 DNA sequence: TGTGCCAGCAGCAAAGGGGCCAACACCGGGGAGCTGTTTTTT. Its translation is CASSKGANTGELFF. The variable domain in full, with the rest retrieved from reference TRBV7-2 and TRBJ2-2, is GAGVSQSPSNKVTEKGKDVELRCDPISGHTALYWYRQSLGQGLEFLIYFQGNSAPDKSGLPSDRFSAERTGGSVSTLTIQRTQQEDSAVYLCASSKGANTGELFFGEGSRLTVL.

The genes are TRBV5-1 and TRBJ2-2; tentatively, D is TRBD1 or TRBD2 (6 bases each). V was cut by 7 bases and J by 3 bases, with 13 bases left in between. The germline V gene encodes CDR1 SGHRS and CDR2 YFSETQ. CDR3 length: 14 amino acids. CDR3 residues: CASGGGGDTGELFF. The CDR3 DNA reads as TGCGCCAGCGGAGGAGGGGGAGACACCGGGGAGCTGTTTTTT. The full variable domain, in which reference TRBV5-1 and TRBJ2-2 provide the parts outside the CDR3, is KAGVTQTPRYLIKTRGQQVTLSCSPISGHRSVSWYQQTPGQGLQFLFEYFSETQRNKGNFPGRFSGRQFSNSRSEMNVSTLELGDSALYLCASGGGGDTGELFFGEGSRLTVL.

The V call is TRBV28, the J call TRBJ1-1, with TRBD1 as a possible D gene (5 bases). The germline CDR1 and CDR2 sequences are MDHEN and SYDVKM. Between the trimmed V and J ends, which lost 4 bases and 3 bases, there was a span of 18 bases. CDR3 size: 16 residues. In DNA form, the CDR3 reads TGTGCCAGCAGTTCCCTGGGTGGGGGTCGGGACACTGAAGCTTTCTTT. Protein product: CASSSLGGGRDTEAFF.

The chain couples TRBV4-2 to TRBJ2-7; the D gene is possibly TRBD1 (6 bases). This CDR3 has 18 residues. The V gene lost 1 base and the J gene lost 3 bases, with 22 bases spanning the gap. Germline V gene lookup returns CDR1 LGHNA and CDR2 YNFKEQ. The CDR3 region has the DNA TGTGCCAGCAGCCAAGTTTCAGGGGTTCGGCAGGGCTACTACGAGCAGTACTTC. Residues: CASSQVSGVRQGYYEQYF.

This chain links TRBV7-9 with TRBJ1-1; 12 bases line up with TRBD1. Trimming removed 1 base from V and 11 bases from J; junction bases left unmatched: 5. The CDR3 runs 14 residues. Germline CDR1 and CDR2: SEHNR and FQNEAQ (reference sequence). Written as DNA, the CDR3 is TGTGCCAGCAGCTTAGTTGGGACAGGGGGCGATGCTTTCTTT. Its translation is CASSLVGTGGDAFF.

The chain combines TRBV19 with TRBJ2-3, with D possibly being TRBD2 (5 bases). CDR1 and CDR2 from the germline V gene are LNHDA and SQIVND (reference sequence). This CDR3 contains 11 residues. Trimming stripped 7 bases from V and 6 bases from J, with 8 bases between. The chain's CDR3 is CASKTGDTQYF. The CDR3, as DNA: TGTGCCAGTAAGACGGGGGATACGCAGTATTTT.